A single sample gave rise to the 30 T cell receptor beta chains below, sequenced in a study of cytomegalovirus exposure and HLA in healthy donors. TCRdb's copy holds only in-frame clones and misses some; the assay was immunoSEQ multiplex PCR. The data hold roughly 60,000 clones, with less than 96% observed a single time. Sequenced: PBMCs. These receptors came from a woman aged 18 to 35 in good health and CMV-seronegative.

This sequence joins TRBV28 and TRBJ2-1; 16 bases map to TRBD2. Looked up from germline, CDR1 is MDHEN and CDR2 is SYDVKM. The CDR3 has 16 residues. The CDR3 loop reads CTTTGTSGRASMEQFF. CDR3 nucleotides: TGTACCACTACCGGGACTAGCGGGAGGGCAAGTATGGAGCAGTTCTTC.

The gene calls are TRBV30 and TRBJ2-7, with 8 bases that match TRBD2. Germline V lookup: CDR1 GTSNPN, CDR2 SVGIG (reference sequence). CDR3 size: 15 residues. The V segment lost 0 bases and the J segment 2 bases; nucleotides outside the gene matches: 6. The CDR3 region has the DNA TGTGCCTGGAGTGTCCGGGGGGGTCGAACCTACGAGCAGTACTTC. Translation gives CAWSVRGGRTYEQYF. The full variable domain, completed using reference TRBV30 and TRBJ2-7, is SQTIHQWPATLVQPVGSPLSLECTVEGTSNPNLYWYRQAAGRGLQLLFYSVGIGQISSEVPQNLSASRPQDRQFILSSKKLLLSDSGFYLCAWSVRGGRTYEQYFGPGTRLTVT.

This rearrangement joins TRBV7-3 to TRBJ2-5; 7 bases fit TRBD1. CDR3 length: 15 residues. The V gene end was trimmed by 5 bases and the J gene end by 5 bases; junction bases not matched to a gene: 11. Germline V gives CDR1 SGHTA, CDR2 FQGTGA. CDR3: CASSTTGVGEETQYF. CDR3 sequence (DNA): TGTGCCAGCAGCACTACAGGGGTTGGTGAGGAGACCCAGTACTTC.

The V and J genes are TRBV21-1 and TRBJ2-3; TRBD1 reflects the table's D call only, with no check against the DNA. TRBV21-1 is a listed pseudogene. The CDR3 sequence is 18 residues long. The DNA of the CDR3 is TGTGCCAGCAGCAATGAGTGTTTGGACAGGGGAGATTCAGATACGCAGTATTTT. Translating gives CASSNECLDRGDSDTQYF.

This chain links TRBV18 with TRBJ2-7, with 9 bases aligning to TRBD1. Germline V lookup: CDR1 KGHSH, CDR2 LQKENI. The CDR3 is 15 residues long. The junction had 3 bases not matched to a gene; V was cut back by 1 base and J by 2 bases. For the CDR3, the DNA is TGTGCCAGCTCACCACGACAGGGGGGCACCTACGAGCAGTACTTC. Translating gives CASSPRQGGTYEQYF.

The chain joins TRBV27 to TRBJ2-1; 7 bases map to TRBD2. The CDR3 loop spans 13 amino acids. Germline V gene sequence: CDR1 MNHEY, CDR2 SMNVEV (reference sequence). J gave up 6 bases and V 8 bases, and 7 bases lay outside the gene matches. CDR3 sequence: CASRAGVINEQFF. Written as DNA, the CDR3 is TGTGCCAGCCGGGCGGGGGTCATCAATGAGCAGTTCTTC.

The chain links TRBV29-1 to TRBJ2-1, with 10 nucleotides matching TRBD1. There are 14 residues in the CDR3. Germline assignment: CDR1 SQVTM and CDR2 ANQGSEA. Unmatched junction bases numbered 7, after V lost 4 bases and J lost 7 bases. CDR3 nucleotides: TGCAGCGTTGGAGGGACAGGGGAGTTGAATGAGCAGTTCTTC. Translation gives CSVGGTGELNEQFF.

The chain uses TRBV15 and TRBJ1-3; the D gene is possibly TRBD1 (6 bases). Germline V gene data show CDR1 as LNHNV and CDR2 as YYDKDF (reference sequence). The CDR3 sequence is 16 residues long. Trimming cost V 0 bases and J 0 bases, with 9 bases left between them. The CDR3 region has the DNA TGTGCCACCAGCAGAGAGACAGGTTTCTCTGGAAACACCATATATTTT. Residues: CATSRETGFSGNTIYF.

The chain has TRBV5-4 and TRBJ1-1; 8 bases are a match to TRBD1. Germline loops: CDR1 SGHNT, CDR2 YYREEE (reference sequence). The junction had 13 bases not matched to a gene; V was cut back by 6 bases and J by 3 bases. The CDR3 contains 16 residues. Here the CDR3 DNA reads TGTGCCAGCACCCCCCCGGGTCCAGGGGGCTACACTGAAGCTTTCTTT. It yields the protein CASTPPGPGGYTEAFF.

The genes are TRBV5-1 and TRBJ2-5; 9 bases align to TRBD2. The V gene end was trimmed by 1 base and the J gene end by 4 bases; junction bases not matched to a gene: 11. This CDR3 is 17 amino acids long. Germline assignment: CDR1 SGHRS and CDR2 YFSETQ. CDR3 sequence: CASSLPLPGLALETQYF. CDR3 nucleotides: TGCGCCAGCAGCTTGCCCCTACCGGGACTAGCTTTAGAGACCCAGTACTTC.

V gene TRBV27 combines with J gene TRBJ1-2; D might be TRBD1 (6 bases). Trimming left V 5 bases short and J 3 bases short, with 19 bases between. This CDR3 comprises 16 residues. Germline V gene sequence: CDR1 MNHEY, CDR2 SMNVEV (reference sequence). DNA for the CDR3: TGTGCCAGCAGTCCTAACCCCCCAGGGGCCTACTATGGCTACACCTTC. Translating gives CASSPNPPGAYYGYTF.

The chain is built from TRBV9 and TRBJ2-1; D perhaps matches TRBD1 (6 bases). The germline V and J ends were trimmed by 2 bases and 7 bases, with 16 bases remaining between them. CDR1 is SGDLS, CDR2 YYNGEE, per germline. The CDR3 covers 15 residues. The CDR3 coding sequence is TGTGCCAGCAGCGTCGCCAGCTACAGGGTTAATGAGCAGTTCTTC. Translating it yields CASSVASYRVNEQFF.

The V and J genes are TRBV20-1 and TRBJ2-1, with 7 bases aligning to TRBD2. Germline CDR1 DFQATT, CDR2 SNEGSKA (reference sequence). The CDR3 runs 10 residues. V was pared by 6 bases and J by 10 bases, with 3 bases of the junction left unmatched. This CDR3 reads CSAGEGEQFF. The CDR3 DNA reads TGCAGTGCGGGGGAGGGGGAGCAGTTCTTC.

The chain recombines TRBV5-8 with TRBJ2-7; 11 positions agree with TRBD2. Germline V lookup: CDR1 SGHTS, CDR2 YDEGEE. Trimming cost V 6 bases and J 3 bases; bases outside gene matches: 14. This CDR3 spans 17 amino acids. The CDR3 DNA follows: TGTGCCAGCAACTGGGGTAGCGGGAGGGGTGACGTCTACGAGCAGTACTTC. It codes for CASNWGSGRGDVYEQYF.

CDR3 sequence reads: CASSPAVAGGPTDTQYF. CDR3 sequence (DNA): TGTGCCAGCAGCCCGGCGGTAGCGGGGGGCCCCACAGATACGCAGTATTTT. V is TRBV7-9 and J is TRBJ2-3, with TRBD2 identical over 10 bases. This CDR3 is built from 17 residues. The V and J ends lost 5 bases and 2 bases, in that order; junction bases with no gene match: 10. Germline CDR1 and CDR2: SEHNR and FQNEAQ (reference sequence).

This clone was observed once. The chain carries TRBV19 and TRBJ2-7, with D maybe TRBD2 (5 bases). Germline CDR1 and CDR2: LNHDA and SQIVND (reference sequence). The CDR3 is 13 amino acids. Trimming left V 6 bases short and J 3 bases short, with 12 bases between. CDR3 in DNA: TGTGCCAGTAGGGCTCAAGAGGGCTACGAGCAGTACTTC. Translated: CASRAQEGYEQYF. Filled out from reference TRBV19 and TRBJ2-7, the complete variable domain reads DGGITQSPKYLFRKEGQNVTLSCEQNLNHDAMYWYRQDPGQGLRLIYYSQIVNDFQKGDIAEGYSVSREKKESFPLTVTSAQKNPTAFYLCASRAQEGYEQYFGPGTRLTVT.

This sequence joins TRBV7-9 and TRBJ2-7; TRBD1 is a possible D gene (6 bases). Germline values: CDR1 SEHNR, CDR2 FQNEAQ (reference sequence). The CDR3 length is 16 residues. V lost 3 bases and J lost 3, with 18 bases in between. The CDR3 DNA is TGTGCCAGCAGCTTCTTTGGGGACAAGGGGGACTACGAGCAGTACTTC. Its protein is CASSFFGDKGDYEQYF. Together with reference TRBV7-9 and TRBJ2-7, the CDR3 gives the full variable domain: DTGVSQNPRHKITKRGQNVTFRCDPISEHNRLYWYRQTLGQGPEFLTYFQNEAQLEKSRLLSDRFSAERPKGSFSTLEIQRTEQGDSAMYLCASSFFGDKGDYEQYFGPGTRLTVT.

This chain links TRBV4-3 with TRBJ2-5, with D unclear. Trimming stripped 2 bases from V and 5 bases from J, with 9 bases between. Germline V gene sequence: CDR1 LGHNA, CDR2 YSLEER. The CDR3 extends over 13 amino acids. The CDR3 spells CASSQYGSETQYF. In nucleotides, the CDR3 is TGCGCCAGCAGCCAATACGGGTCGGAGACCCAGTACTTC.

This clone was recorded only once. V usage is TRBV10-2 and J usage is TRBJ1-5; D not resolved. V gave up 4 bases and J gave up 3 bases, with 7 bases separating them. The CDR3 sequence is 13 residues long. Germline-derived CDR1 and CDR2 are WSHSY and SAAADI. The CDR3 bases are TGCGCCAGCAGTGGGCAGTTCAATCAGCCCCAGCATTTT. Translating it yields CASSGQFNQPQHF.

The chain combines TRBV20-1 with TRBJ2-5; no clear D. Germline V gene data show CDR1 as DFQATT and CDR2 as SNEGSKA (reference sequence). V lost 6 bases and J lost 5, with 10 bases in between. The CDR3 runs to 11 residues. CDR3 sequence reads: CSAGVGETQYF. The CDR3 DNA follows: TGCAGTGCCGGAGTTGGGGAGACCCAGTACTTC.

This clone was recorded only once. V and J are TRBV2 and TRBJ1-1; 8 bases line up with TRBD1. The CDR3 runs to 14 residues. In germline, CDR1 is SNHLY, CDR2 FYNNEI. J lost 1 base, V lost 6 bases, and 4 bases had no gene match. The CDR3 bases are TGTGCCAGCAGCAGACAGGGGTCGAACACTGAAGCTTTCTTT. Its protein is CASSRQGSNTEAFF.

This chain links TRBV7-8 with TRBJ2-5, with 7 nucleotides matching TRBD2. Germline loops: CDR1 SGHVS, CDR2 FQNEAQ. The ends lost 1 base at V and 7 bases at J; junction bases unmatched: 6. CDR3 length: 14 residues. The CDR3 protein is CASSLGGGMGTQYF. CDR3 coding DNA: TGTGCCAGCAGCTTAGGGGGGGGGATGGGGACCCAGTACTTC.

This chain joins TRBV20-1 and TRBJ2-7; D is unresolved. Trimming removed 0 bases from V and 5 bases from J, with 5 bases in between. This CDR3 has 11 amino acids. Germline CDR1 reads DFQATT; CDR2 reads SNEGSKA (reference sequence). The CDR3 region has the DNA TGCAGTGCTAGAGAACCTAACGAGCAGTACTTC. It codes for CSAREPNEQYF.

The chain links TRBV7-9 to TRBJ2-7; 10 positions agree with TRBD1. Germline loops: CDR1 SEHNR, CDR2 FQNEAQ (reference sequence). V dropped 5 bases and J dropped 1; count of bases not matched to a gene: 8. The CDR3 covers 16 residues. Written as DNA, the CDR3 is TGTGCCAGCAGCCCCCAGACAGGGGGCGTGTCCTACGAGCAGTACTTC. Its translation is CASSPQTGGVSYEQYF.

The chain employs TRBV7-9 and TRBJ2-7, with 12 bases lining up with TRBD2. V gave up 5 bases and J gave up 4 bases; unmatched junction bases: 12. Germline CDR1 SEHNR, CDR2 FQNEAQ (reference sequence). The CDR3 length is 17 residues. The CDR3, as DNA: TGTGCCAGCAGCCCAACGCCGGGGACTAGCGGGTATTACGAGCAGTACTTC. It translates to CASSPTPGTSGYYEQYF. The full variable domain, completed using reference TRBV7-9 and TRBJ2-7, is DTGVSQNPRHKITKRGQNVTFRCDPISEHNRLYWYRQTLGQGPEFLTYFQNEAQLEKSRLLSDRFSAERPKGSFSTLEIQRTEQGDSAMYLCASSPTPGTSGYYEQYFGPGTRLTVT.

V is TRBV7-2 and J is TRBJ1-6; a weak D match, TRBD1 (5 bases). In germline, CDR1 is SGHTA, CDR2 FQGNSA. The CDR3 is made up of 13 amino acids. V gave up 1 base and J gave up 9 bases, with 7 bases separating them. The CDR3, as DNA: TGTGCCAGCAGCTTAGGGGGGGTTTCACCCCTCCACTTT. As protein: CASSLGGVSPLHF.

The chain recombines TRBV15 with TRBJ2-3, with 10 bases aligning to TRBD1. Germline V gene data show CDR1 as LNHNV and CDR2 as YYDKDF (reference sequence). V dropped 4 bases and J dropped 4; count of bases not matched to a gene: 8. The CDR3 is made up of 16 amino acids. In nucleotides, the CDR3 is TGTGCCACCAGCAAAACCCTGACAGGGGGCCCAGATACGCAGTATTTT. Translating gives CATSKTLTGGPDTQYF. Full variable domain (missing parts from reference TRBV15 and TRBJ2-3): DAMVIQNPRYQVTQFGKPVTLSCSQTLNHNVMYWYQQKSSQAPKLLFHYYDKDFNNEADTPDNFQSRRPNTSFCFLDIRSPGLGDTAMYLCATSKTLTGGPDTQYFGPGTRLTVL.

The rearrangement joins TRBV6-1 to TRBJ1-2; 8 nucleotides align to TRBD1. With V trimmed by 7 bases and J by 5 bases, 9 bases remained unmatched. Germline V CDR1 and CDR2: MNHNS, SASEGT. The CDR3 sequence is 14 residues long. The CDR3 reads CASTQGTGSYGYTF. The CDR3 DNA reads TGTGCCAGCACCCAGGGGACAGGAAGTTATGGCTACACCTTC.

The gene calls are TRBV6-5 and TRBJ2-1, with D tentatively TRBD1 (7 bases). V lost 2 bases and J 9 bases, leaving 8 bases between the germline ends. Germline loops: CDR1 MNHEY, CDR2 SVGAGI. CDR3 length equals 12 residues. CDR3 coding DNA: TGTGCCAGCAGTTACCAGGGGGGTGAGCAGTTCTTC. Translation gives CASSYQGGEQFF.

This clone was seen only a few times. The chain's CDR3 is CASSGRQGGAGELFF. For the CDR3, the DNA is TGCGCCAGCAGCGGACGACAGGGTGGGGCCGGGGAGCTGTTTTTT. The V and J genes are TRBV5-1 and TRBJ2-2, with 7 positions matching TRBD1. Germline values: CDR1 SGHRS, CDR2 YFSETQ. This CDR3 has 15 amino acids. J lost 6 bases, V lost 4 bases, and 9 bases had no gene match.